This T cell receptor (beta chain) is drawn from a study of blood T cells in healthy people across ages. The authors ran a second PCR of roughly 6 to 12 cycles using a sample-barcoded 5' primer and a J-beta primer mix. CDR3-containing paired-end reads numbering at least 2.5 million came from each sample. One entry per CDR3 protein results from TCRdb running MiXCR on the 5' RACE reads. There are some 800,000 distinct CDR3 sequences in the sample; about 42% occur only once, and roughly 19% lies in the top ten. Germline-derived CDR1 and CDR2 are ENHRY and SYGVKD. After removal of 7 bases from V and 3 bases from J, the junction contained 4 bases not matched to a gene. This CDR3 contains 13 residues.

Sample: blood. This sequence was found in a man in his fifties or sixties in good health. The chain joins TRBV10-3 to TRBJ2-3, with 7 nucleotides matching TRBD2. The DNA of the CDR3 is TGTGCCATCAATGACGGGAGGACAGATACGCAGTATTTT. Protein product: CAINDGRTDTQYF.